Reported below is one TCR beta chain. Antigen unknown. This sample is part of a study of cytomegalovirus exposure and HLA in healthy donors. General observations from the study: Relative to equally common others, HLA-associated TCR beta chains showed greater clonal expansion in a later analysis. In an earlier analysis, about 87% or about 30%: the productive usage of most TCR beta V segments. Solely CMV serostatus was available to characterize immune exposure. Researchers left out some V segments, among them TRBV6-2 and TRBV6-3, as indistinguishable.

The primer mix had 60 Vbeta and 13 Jbeta primers. Assay: immunoSEQ multiplex PCR; the TCRdb copy retains only in-frame clones and omits some. The table has 50,000 to 60,000 clones, 70% to 80% seen once. The length of the CDR3 is 13 residues. Trimming at V came to 3 bases and at J to 8 bases, leaving 5 bases not matched to a gene. Germline assignment: CDR1 LNHDA and CDR2 SQIVND (reference sequence). This clonotype originated in a middle-aged woman in good health and CMV-seropositive. The rearrangement joins TRBV19 to TRBJ1-1; 8 bases align to TRBD1. The sequenced sample was PBMCs. The CDR3 DNA follows: TGTGCCAGTAGTATTATCGGGGACAGGGAAGCTTTCTTT. Translation gives CASSIIGDREAFF.